These 26 T cell receptor beta chains were all obtained from the same sample, sequenced in a study of T cells in Graves' hyperthyroidism and ophthalmopathy. Amplified regions were TCR beta CDR3 sequences from RNA transcripts. The primer set for the first-round RT-PCR of the TCR CDR3 was HTBI. One entry per CDR3 protein, called by TCRdb with MiXCR from the multiplex PCR reads. The profile shows 530,000 or so distinct CDR3 sequences, around a quarter of them singletons. The sample taken for sequencing was blood. Every receptor here comes from a woman in her 30s with Graves' ophthalmopathy.

The chain joins TRBV6-5 to TRBJ1-5; the D gene is possibly TRBD1 (6 bases). V was cut by 5 bases and J by 6 bases, with 14 bases left in between. This CDR3 contains 14 residues. Germline lookup yields CDR1 MNHEY and CDR2 SVGAGI. CDR3 nucleotides: TGTGCCAGCAGTAACCGGGACATAATTCAGCCCCAGCATTTT. This sequence encodes CASSNRDIIQPQHF.

The chain employs TRBV11-1 and TRBJ2-5; D may be TRBD2 (5 bases). V gave up 1 base and J gave up 3 bases, with 15 bases separating them. In germline, CDR1 is SGHAT, CDR2 FQDESV (reference sequence). This CDR3 is 16 amino acids long. Written as DNA, the CDR3 is TGTGCCAGCAGCTTAGAGGGTCGGCAGCGGAAAGAGACCCAGTACTTC. Protein product: CASSLEGRQRKETQYF.

This clonotype was seen at least ten times. V usage is TRBV29-1 and J usage is TRBJ2-7, with 9 bases aligning to TRBD1. The CDR3 covers 12 residues. Germline V gene sequence: CDR1 SQVTM, CDR2 ANQGSEA. The J segment lost 3 bases and the V segment lost 6 bases, leaving 3 bases of the junction unmatched. CDR3 nucleotide sequence: TGCAGCGTACGGACAGGGGACTACGAGCAGTACTTC. Residues: CSVRTGDYEQYF.

In its sample, this clonotype was seen many times. This chain links TRBV6-1 with TRBJ2-2; D gene unclear. V lost 8 bases and J lost 0, with 4 bases in between. In germline, CDR1 is MNHNS, CDR2 SASEGT. CDR3 size: 12 residues. The CDR3 DNA reads as TGTGCCAGCCAGACGAACACCGGGGAGCTGTTTTTT. Its protein product is CASQTNTGELFF.

The chain joins TRBV13 to TRBJ2-2, with a possible D match to TRBD2 (5 bases). Per the germline V gene, CDR1 is PRHDT and CDR2 is FYEKMQ (reference sequence). The CDR3 length is 12 residues. Deletions cut 5 bases from V and 7 bases from J, with 8 bases between. CDR3 bases: TGTGCCAGCAGCAGAGGAGGCGGGGAGCTGTTTTTT. As protein: CASSRGGGELFF.

In this sample, this clonotype turned up many times. The chain couples TRBV15 to TRBJ2-7, with D hard to call. Trimming took 5 bases from V and 3 from J, leaving 11 bases between them. The CDR3 loop spans 13 amino acids. Germline V lookup: CDR1 LNHNV, CDR2 YYDKDF (reference sequence). The CDR3 sequence: CATSPQYSYEQYF. The CDR3 DNA follows: TGTGCCACCAGCCCCCAGTACAGCTACGAGCAGTACTTC.

The chain combines TRBV20-1 with TRBJ2-5, with 12 bases matching TRBD2. The CDR3 contains 16 residues. V gave up 0 bases and J gave up 4 bases; unmatched junction bases: 6. Germline assignment: CDR1 DFQATT and CDR2 SNEGSKA (reference sequence). The CDR3 region is CSARDASGGAGETQYF. The DNA for the CDR3 is TGCAGTGCTAGAGATGCTAGCGGGGGGGCGGGAGAGACCCAGTACTTC.

This clonotype occurred a few times. The chain carries TRBV7-9 and TRBJ1-1; no clear D gene. From germline, CDR1 is SEHNR and CDR2 FQNEAQ (reference sequence). The CDR3 contains 15 residues. Trimming pared 5 bases from V and 0 bases from J, leaving 13 bases between. CDR3 region: CASSVPPSLNTEAFF. The DNA for the CDR3 is TGTGCCAGCAGCGTTCCACCTAGCCTGAACACTGAAGCTTTCTTT.

This clonotype was recorded many times. The chain employs TRBV27 and TRBJ2-5; D possibly corresponds to TRBD1 (5 bases). This CDR3 contains 14 residues. Per the germline V gene, CDR1 is MNHEY and CDR2 is SMNVEV (reference sequence). Trimming took 1 base from V and 3 from J, leaving 9 bases between them. In DNA, the CDR3 is TGTGCCAGCAGTTTATTGCCCAGGGAAGAGACCCAGTACTTC. Protein sequence: CASSLLPREETQYF.

This clonotype has at least ten counts. This chain joins TRBV6-1 and TRBJ2-7, with TRBD1 matching 8 bases. With 8 bases clipped from V and 4 bases from J, the junction kept 10 bases outside the gene matches. The CDR3 is made up of 14 amino acids. Germline V gene data show CDR1 as MNHNS and CDR2 as SASEGT. CDR3 region: CASRDQGARYEQYF. The CDR3 DNA follows: TGTGCCAGCCGCGACCAGGGGGCTAGGTACGAGCAGTACTTC.

The rearrangement joins TRBV20-1 to TRBJ2-7, with 7 nucleotides matching TRBD1. The trim removed 5 bases at V and 3 bases at J, leaving 13 bases unmatched. Germline values: CDR1 DFQATT, CDR2 SNEGSKA (reference sequence). The CDR3 runs 15 residues. CDR3 protein: CSALDFRGLSYEQYF. The CDR3 region has the DNA TGCAGTGCTCTAGATTTCAGGGGGTTGAGCTACGAGCAGTACTTC.

The table lists this clonotype with many counts. The chain is built from TRBV18 and TRBJ1-1; 10 positions agree with TRBD1. The CDR3 consists of 14 residues. From germline, CDR1 is KGHSH and CDR2 LQKENI. The V gene end was trimmed by 3 bases and the J gene end by 3 bases; junction bases not matched to a gene: 1. In DNA, the CDR3 is TGTGCCAGCTCACCGGACAGGGGGGACACTGAAGCTTTCTTT. This gives the protein CASSPDRGDTEAFF.

This clonotype has a count of ten or more. The chain links TRBV6-2 or TRBV6-3 to TRBJ2-2, with D unresolved. Trimming cost V 6 bases and J 6 bases, with 17 bases left between them. The CDR3 is made up of 15 amino acids. Germline V gene lookup returns CDR1 MNHEY and CDR2 SVGEGT. The DNA of the CDR3 is TGTGCCAGCAGCCCCGGCCTCAGGTTTGCCGGGGAGCTGTTTTTT. It codes for CASSPGLRFAGELFF.

The chain carries TRBV12-3 or TRBV12-4 and TRBJ1-2; 7 nucleotides match TRBD1. The length of the CDR3 is 14 residues. The junction had 13 bases not matched to a gene; V was cut back by 7 bases and J by 8 bases. The CDR3 nucleotides are TGTGCCAGCACGTCTCCAGGGGGGGAAAGCGGCTACACCTTC. Protein: CASTSPGGESGYTF.

The chain couples TRBV12-5 to TRBJ1-1; D not resolved. Germline V gene sequence: CDR1 LGHNT, CDR2 FRNRAP. This CDR3 has 11 residues. Trimming removed 2 bases from V and 7 bases from J, with 5 bases in between. Here the CDR3 reads CASGLTGEAFF. CDR3 nucleotides: TGTGCTAGTGGTTTGACCGGTGAAGCTTTCTTT. The full variable domain, completed using reference TRBV12-5 and TRBJ1-1, is DARVTQTPRHKVTEMGQEVTMRCQPILGHNTVFWYRQTMMQGLELLAYFRNRAPLDDSGMPKDRFSAEMPDATLATLKIQPSEPRDSAVYFCASGLTGEAFFGQGTRLTVV.

Ten or more counts support this clonotype. The V gene is TRBV20-1, the J gene TRBJ2-2; D unresolved. Trimming cost V 0 bases and J 0 bases, with 5 bases left between them. This CDR3 region has 14 residues. Germline CDR1 DFQATT, CDR2 SNEGSKA (reference sequence). In DNA, the CDR3 is TGCAGTGCTAGAGATATAACGAACACCGGGGAGCTGTTTTTT. As protein: CSARDITNTGELFF.

V is TRBV5-1 and J is TRBJ1-1; tentatively, D is TRBD1 (5 bases). V was cut by 0 bases and J by 7 bases, with 13 bases left in between. CDR1 SGHRS and CDR2 YFSETQ come from the germline V gene. This CDR3 region has 14 residues. The CDR3: CASSLAGAGSEAFF. The DNA of the CDR3 is TGCGCCAGCAGCTTGGCCGGGGCAGGCAGTGAAGCTTTCTTT.

The sample holds many counts of this clonotype. J is TRBJ1-1 and V is TRBV6-4, with 7 bases fitting TRBD1. Looked up from germline, CDR1 is MRHNA and CDR2 is SNTAGT. The CDR3 loop spans 19 amino acids. J was trimmed by 0 bases and V by 6 bases; bases with no gene match: 19. This CDR3 is CASSTPHWDSPRMNTEAFF. Written as DNA, the CDR3 is TGTGCCAGCAGCACTCCCCACTGGGACAGTCCAAGAATGAACACTGAAGCTTTCTTT.

V and J are TRBV6-5 and TRBJ1-3, with D hard to call. Trimming removed 0 bases at V and 2 bases at J, with 11 bases between. The CDR3 runs 16 residues. CDR1 and CDR2 (germline): MNHEY, SVGAGI. DNA for the CDR3: TGTGCCAGCAGTTACTCGAGTGTGCGAACTGGAAACACCATATATTTT. This encodes CASSYSSVRTGNTIYF.

This clonotype was observed a few times. The V call is TRBV12-3 or TRBV12-4, the J call TRBJ1-1; D is unresolved. CDR3 length equals 14 residues. V was trimmed by 3 bases and J by 0 bases, leaving 8 bases between them. CDR3 sequence (DNA): TGTGCCAGCAGTTTTCGGGAGGTGAACACTGAAGCTTTCTTT. Residues: CASSFREVNTEAFF.

A few counts support this clonotype. The chain uses TRBV11-2 and TRBJ1-4; D is unclear. Germline V gene data show CDR1 as SGHAT and CDR2 as FQNNGV. Trimming left V 6 bases short and J 7 bases short, with 18 bases between. The CDR3 is made up of 15 amino acids. The CDR3 reads CASSSSSEGGEKLFF. DNA of the CDR3: TGTGCCAGCAGTTCGTCGAGCGAAGGTGGTGAAAAACTGTTTTTT.

Comment on this clonotype: One end of the junction varies from germline; a read error may be responsible. The CDR3 protein is CASSYGLHNYDQYF. DNA for the CDR3: TGTGCCAGCAGTTACGGACTCCATAACTACGATCAGTACTTC. The chain joins TRBV6-2 or TRBV6-3 to TRBJ2-7, with D perhaps matching TRBD2 (5 bases). The CDR3 covers 14 residues. Germline V gives CDR1 MNHEY, CDR2 SVGEGT.

This clonotype was seen repeatedly, ten times or more. The V call is TRBV2, the J call TRBJ2-7; D gene uncertain. V dropped 8 bases and J dropped 5 bases, with 10 bases sitting between them. This CDR3 has 11 amino acids. The germline CDR1 and CDR2 sequences are SNHLY and FYNNEI. The CDR3 DNA follows: TGTGCCAGCGCGGTTGCCGACGAGCAGTACTTC. Residues: CASAVADEQYF.

V is TRBV11-2 and J is TRBJ2-2; D could derive from TRBD1 or TRBD2 (5 bases each). CDR1 is SGHAT and CDR2 is FQNNGV in the germline V gene. The CDR3 runs to 15 residues. Trimming took off 8 bases at V and 0 bases at J, with 13 bases between the two ends. The DNA of the CDR3 is TGTGCCAGCTACCCCTGGGACCCGAACACCGGGGAGCTGTTTTTT. Translated: CASYPWDPNTGELFF.

This clonotype was detected a few times. The rearrangement uses TRBV7-8 and TRBJ2-2; no definite D call. CDR3 length: 13 residues. Germline V lookup: CDR1 SGHVS, CDR2 FQNEAQ. The V and J ends lost 5 bases and 6 bases respectively, with 10 bases between them. CDR3 nucleotide sequence: TGTGCCAGCAGCCGGGTTGGAGCCGGGGAGCTGTTTTTT. It yields the protein CASSRVGAGELFF. Filled out from reference TRBV7-8 and TRBJ2-2, the complete variable domain reads GAGVSQSPRYKVAKRGQDVALRCDPISGHVSLFWYQQALGQGPEFLTYFQNEAQLDKSGLPSDRFFAERPEGSVSTLKIQRTQQEDSAVYLCASSRVGAGELFFGEGSRLTVL.

This rearrangement joins TRBV10-3 to TRBJ1-1; D call uncertain. CDR3 size: 15 residues. Trimming removed 7 bases from V and 3 bases from J, with 18 bases in between. From germline, CDR1 is ENHRY and CDR2 SYGVKD. This CDR3 is CAITPSTFRDTEAFF. DNA of the CDR3: TGTGCCATCACCCCCTCGACATTTAGGGACACTGAAGCTTTCTTT.